This is a list of T cell receptor beta chains from one sample in a study of OX40 agonist ivuxolimab in advanced cancers. The protocol was immunoSEQ multiplex PCR, while the TCRdb copy is restricted to in-frame clones and leaves out a portion. The sample lists over 50,000 clones; about 82% were seen once. The specimen was CD4+ or CD8+ T cells sorted from blood, collected in a trial of the OX40 agonist ivuxolimab. The receptors were gathered from an adult with an advanced solid tumor such as melanoma, head and neck, liver or kidney cancer. Each CDR3 is given with its conserved first and last residue. Each record gives: clone size, CDR3 length, J gene, V gene, D gene, CDR3 DNA, CDR3 protein. A D gene is named only where the DNA matches it firmly. Part of the rows lack a size; the others show once, few, many or a class for expanded clones.

>.|15|TRBJ1-6|TRBV7-9|.
TGTGCCAGCAGCTTAGCGTGGGACACGAATTCACCCCTCCACTTT
CASSLAWDTNSPLHF
>.|19|TRBJ2-2|TRBV14|.
TGTGCCAGCAGCCAAATAGGGCAGGGCTCTGACCTTGGGGCCGGGGAGCTGTTTTTT
CASSQIGQGSDLGAGELFF
>.|14|TRBJ2-1|TRBV30|.
TGTGCCTGGAGCTACGGGTCTCTAGGCAATGAGCAGTTCTTC
CAWSYGSLGNEQFF
>few|14|TRBJ1-2|TRBV14|TRBD1
TGTGCCAGCAGCCGCCTGACAGGGCGGGGGGACTACACCTTC
CASSRLTGRGDYTF
>.|12|TRBJ2-7|TRBV18|.
TGTGCCAGCTCACCATGGAATGACGAGCAGTACTTC
CASSPWNDEQYF
>.|16|TRBJ1-2|TRBV28|.
TGTGCCAGCAGTGCCCTTGACAGAGTAGCTAACTATGGCTACACCTTC
CASSALDRVANYGYTF
>.|13|TRBJ1-1|TRBV6-5|.
TGTGCCAGCAGTTACTCCAGGGGAACTGAAGCTTTCTTT
CASSYSRGTEAFF
>.|16|TRBJ2-7|TRBV5-1|.
TGCGCCAGCAGCTTGGGCGGGGGGACAGGGTACTACGAGCAGTACTTC
CASSLGGGTGYYEQYF
>.|13|TRBJ1-5|TRBV30|.
TGTGCCTGGAGTGACACCATAGGTCAGCCCCAGCATTTT
CAWSDTIGQPQHF
>.|15|TRBJ2-2|TRBV27|TRBD1
TGTGCCAGCTTTGACAGGGGTTCCAACACCGGGGAGCTGTTTTTT
CASFDRGSNTGELFF
>.|16|TRBJ1-3|TRBV6-6|TRBD1
TGTGCCAGCAGTTCCCCGGACAGGAGTGGCGGAAACACCATATATTTT
CASSSPDRSGGNTIYF
>.|14|TRBJ1-5|TRBV5-1|.
TGCGCCAGCAGGTCAGGGTTCGACAATCAGCCCCAGCATTTT
CASRSGFDNQPQHF
>few|15|TRBJ1-1|TRBV6-6|.
TGTGCCAGCAGTCCCCCCGGGACACTGAACACTGAAGCTTTCTTT
CASSPPGTLNTEAFF
>.|16|TRBJ2-7|TRBV6-5|TRBD1
TGTGCCAGCAGTTACTCTTACGGGACAGGATACTACGAGCAGTACTTC
CASSYSYGTGYYEQYF
>.|14|TRBJ1-1|TRBV30|.
TGTGCCTGGAGTGCGGGGGTCCGGAGCACTGAAGCTTTCTTT
CAWSAGVRSTEAFF
>.|15|TRBJ2-6|TRBV2|.
TGTGCCAGCTCGTTGGGAGGAGCCGGGGCCAACGTCCTGACTTTC
CASSLGGAGANVLTF
>.|11|TRBJ2-7|TRBV20-1|.
TGCAGTGCTAGGGGTTCCTACGAGCAGTACTTC
CSARGSYEQYF
>.|14|TRBJ1-2|TRBV18|.
TGTGCCAGCTCACCACCGGGCAGGGACGATGGCTACACCTTC
CASSPPGRDDGYTF
>few|17|TRBJ2-2|TRBV5-5|.
TGCGCCAGCAGCCCGAGGTGGGCGGGGCACTCTACCGGGGAGCTGTTTTTT
CASSPRWAGHSTGELFF
>.|16|TRBJ2-5|TRBV5-1|TRBD2
TGCGCCAGCCGTACTGGGCGGGGGGGCATTGAGGAGACCCGGTACTTC
CASRTGRGGIEETRYF
>once|15|TRBJ1-1|TRBV27|.
TGTGCCAGCAGTCCGCTCGCAGCAGCGAACACTGAAGCTTTCTTT
CASSPLAAANTEAFF
>few|12|TRBJ1-6|TRBV6-5|TRBD1
TGTGCCACCATGGGGGGATTGGGACAGTTGGTCTTT
CATMGGLGQLVF
>.|16|TRBJ2-3|TRBV27|TRBD2
TGTGCCAGCAGAGGACTAGCGGGGGGGCGGTCAGATACGCAGTATTTT
CASRGLAGGRSDTQYF
>.|13|TRBJ2-6|TRBV6-5|.
TGTGCCATCAGTGTTCCTGGGGCCAACGTCCTGACTTTC
CAISVPGANVLTF
>.|16|TRBJ2-3|TRBV11-2|TRBD2
TGTGCCAGCAGCTTCGTTTGGGAGGGTAGCACAGATACGCAGTATTTT
CASSFVWEGSTDTQYF
>.|15|TRBJ1-3|TRBV5-1|TRBD1
TGCGCCAGCAGCACCACAGGGGGCTCAGGAAACACCATATATTTT
CASSTTGGSGNTIYF
>.|19|TRBJ1-1|TRBV11-1|.
TGTGCCAGCAGCTTAACGTCGGGGGCGGTTGTTGTGGGGTCCACTGAAGCTTTCTTT
CASSLTSGAVVVGSTEAFF
>.|16|TRBJ1-2|TRBV19|TRBD1
TGTGCCAGTAGGCCGATCGACAGGGCCGCTTTGGGGGGCTACACCTTC
CASRPIDRAALGGYTF
>.|15|TRBJ2-3|TRBV9|TRBD1
TGTGCCAGCAGCCTCCAGGGGGCCGGCACAGATACGCAGTATTTT
CASSLQGAGTDTQYF
>.|14|TRBJ1-2|TRBV9|TRBD1
TGTGCCAGTGTCGGGGGGACAGGGTTGAATTCGGGGACCTTC
CASVGGTGLNSGTF
>.|19|TRBJ2-5|TRBV10-3|TRBD2
TGTGCCATCAGTACAACGGGACTAGCGGGGGCAGCTAGACAAGAGACCCAGTACTTC
CAISTTGLAGAARQETQYF
>.|15|TRBJ2-1|TRBV2|.
TGTGCCAGCAGACTGACAGGCAGCTCCTACAATGAGCAGTTCTTC
CASRLTGSSYNEQFF
>few|16|TRBJ2-2|TRBV9|TRBD2
TGTGCCAGCAGCCCCGGGACTAGCGGGGGTTTCGGGGAGCTGTTTTTT
CASSPGTSGGFGELFF
>.|12|TRBJ2-4|TRBV29-1|.
TGCAGCGCCGCCGGGGCCAAAAACATTCAGTACTTC
CSAAGAKNIQYF
>.|18|TRBJ2-3|TRBV4-2|TRBD2
TGTGCCAGCAGCCAAGAGAAGCCGGGACTAGGCACGACAGATACGCAGTATTTT
CASSQEKPGLGTTDTQYF
>.|17|TRBJ2-4|TRBV7-8|TRBD2
TGTGCCAGCAGCCCGCGGGAAGGAGCGGGGGCCTCCCGATTTCAGTACTTC
CASSPREGAGASRFQYF
>few|17|TRBJ2-5|TRBV30|TRBD1
TGTGCCTGGAGTTACAACAGGGGAGAGAAGGACCAAGAGACCCAGTACTTC
CAWSYNRGEKDQETQYF
>.|14|TRBJ1-2|TRBV7-2|.
TGTGCCAGCAGCGCACAGGGTTCTAGCTATGGCTACACCTTC
CASSAQGSSYGYTF
>.|9|TRBJ1-2|TRBV29-1|.
TGCAGCGTTGACAATGGCTACACCTTC
CSVDNGYTF
>.|12|TRBJ1-1|TRBV5-4|.
TGTGCCAGCAGCGTCCCGAACACTGAAGCTTTCTTT
CASSVPNTEAFF
>.|15|TRBJ2-3|TRBV5-1|TRBD1
TGCGCCAGCAGCCCCGGACAGGTAAGTGCAGATACGCAGTATTTT
CASSPGQVSADTQYF
>.|14|TRBJ1-1|TRBV6-5|.
TGTGCCAGCAGTTACTCCTACAGGAACACTGAAGCTTTCTTT
CASSYSYRNTEAFF
>.|14|TRBJ2-2|TRBV27|.
TGTGCCAGCAGTCTCGGCGGGTGGACCGGGGAGCTGTTTTTT
CASSLGGWTGELFF
>.|14|TRBJ2-3|TRBV19|.
TGTGCCAGTAGTTTTGGACCTCTCACAGATACGCAGTATTTT
CASSFGPLTDTQYF
>.|14|TRBJ1-4|TRBV28|.
TGTGCCAGCAGTTTGCCGGGCAGTAGTGAAAAACTGTTTTTT
CASSLPGSSEKLFF
>few|14|TRBJ2-2|TRBV19|.
TGTGCCAGTAGGAGGGGAGGTGACACCGGGGAGCTGTTTTTT
CASRRGGDTGELFF
>.|14|TRBJ1-1|TRBV5-1|.
TGCGCCAGCAGCTTCGGGGGGGTGAACACTGAAGCTTTCTTT
CASSFGGVNTEAFF
>.|16|TRBJ1-3|TRBV4-1|TRBD1
TGCGCCAGCAGCCAAACGGACAGGGGAATAGGAAACACCATATATTTT
CASSQTDRGIGNTIYF
>once|15|TRBJ2-3|TRBV5-6|TRBD1
TGTGCCAGCAGCATACGACAGGGGTGGACAGATACGCAGTATTTT
CASSIRQGWTDTQYF
>.|14|TRBJ2-3|TRBV7-3|.
TGTGCCAGCAGCTTAGGGGTCAGCACAGATACGCAGTATTTT
CASSLGVSTDTQYF
>.|14|TRBJ2-7|TRBV11-2|TRBD2
TGTGCCAGCAGCGAGCGGGGGGGCGTCCACGAGCAGTACTTC
CASSERGGVHEQYF
>.|15|TRBJ2-6|TRBV7-2|.
TGTGCCAGCAGCCGGAGGGGGACCGGGGCCAACGTCCTGACTTTC
CASSRRGTGANVLTF
>.|18|TRBJ1-4|TRBV18|TRBD1
TGTGCCAGCTCACCCGGACAGGGAGGGTTTGCAACTAATGAAGAACTGTTTTTT
CASSPGQGGFATNEELFF
>.|12|TRBJ2-7|TRBV7-9|.
TGTGCCAGCAGTCAAGACGGTTACGAGCAGTACTTC
CASSQDGYEQYF